The rows below give T cell receptor beta chains drawn from one sample of a study of cytomegalovirus exposure and HLA in healthy donors. The method was immunoSEQ multiplex PCR; TCRdb's version includes in-frame clones alone and lacks a portion of them. The repertoire has about 280,000 clones, around 85% of them found once; the top ten carry 1%. Sequenced material: PBMCs. The source of these receptors is a woman younger than 35 in good health and CMV-seronegative. The CDR3 runs from the conserved cysteine through the conserved F or W. Each record gives: J gene, V gene, clone size, CDR3 protein. The size entry is marked missing in some rows and otherwise reads once, few, many or a size class.

TRBJ1-1,TRBV5-1,-,CASSLYTGVNTEAFF
TRBJ1-1,TRBV6-1,-,CASSRQGAPRGEAFF
TRBJ2-1,TRBV5-6,-,CASSFRRTSDFNEQFF
TRBJ2-5,TRBV27,-,CASSTSSSAETQYF
TRBJ1-1,TRBV5-1,-,CASSLEGRGTTEAFF
TRBJ2-7,TRBV7-9,-,CASNPPGIYEQYF
TRBJ2-7,TRBV7-6,once,CASSYRLARSYEQYF
TRBJ1-3,TRBV11-3,-,CASSQRTGPGNTIYF
TRBJ2-7,TRBV2,-,CASRSRFTLLATTYEQYF
TRBJ2-5,TRBV30,once,CAWSRDSGETQYF
TRBJ1-1,TRBV27,-,CASSLLDSLTSGTEAFF
TRBJ1-6,TRBV7-3,-,CASSFQRNSPLHF
TRBJ2-7,TRBV5-1,-,CASSLQGAYEQYF
TRBJ1-1,TRBV6-4,-,CASSAQFLDTEAFF
TRBJ2-4,TRBV7-9,-,CASSLGGDRVFKNIQYF
TRBJ1-5,TRBV27,-,CASSFGGFNQPQHF
TRBJ1-2,TRBV18,-,CASSPISGQGYTF
TRBJ2-5,TRBV27,few,CASSSRKRVETQYF
TRBJ1-5,TRBV10-2,-,CASSEFRTGSNQPQHF
TRBJ2-7,TRBV30,-,CAVPGQYSYEQYF
TRBJ2-7,TRBV28,-,CASNFGRAAYEQYF
TRBJ2-1,TRBV7-2,few,CASSEGLAVYNEQFF
TRBJ2-3,TRBV29-1,-,CSVALAGGTDTQYF
TRBJ2-2,TRBV27,once,CASSSPGQKNTGELFF
TRBJ1-2,TRBV15,-,CATTRQGDNYGYTF
TRBJ2-7,TRBV29-1,few,CSGGQGSSYEQYF
TRBJ2-1,TRBV29-1,-,CSVTDRGKRPFF
TRBJ1-2,TRBV19,-,CASSISDRGRYGYTF
TRBJ2-2,TRBV11-2,-,CASSLARTSGWRTGELFF
TRBJ2-7,TRBV5-5,-,CASSHRDSGTYEQYF
TRBJ2-1,TRBV7-9,-,CASSSPGQRGYNEQFF
TRBJ1-4,TRBV7-9,-,CASTGRGNEKLFF
TRBJ2-6,TRBV5-1,-,CASSPWTGAGANVLTF